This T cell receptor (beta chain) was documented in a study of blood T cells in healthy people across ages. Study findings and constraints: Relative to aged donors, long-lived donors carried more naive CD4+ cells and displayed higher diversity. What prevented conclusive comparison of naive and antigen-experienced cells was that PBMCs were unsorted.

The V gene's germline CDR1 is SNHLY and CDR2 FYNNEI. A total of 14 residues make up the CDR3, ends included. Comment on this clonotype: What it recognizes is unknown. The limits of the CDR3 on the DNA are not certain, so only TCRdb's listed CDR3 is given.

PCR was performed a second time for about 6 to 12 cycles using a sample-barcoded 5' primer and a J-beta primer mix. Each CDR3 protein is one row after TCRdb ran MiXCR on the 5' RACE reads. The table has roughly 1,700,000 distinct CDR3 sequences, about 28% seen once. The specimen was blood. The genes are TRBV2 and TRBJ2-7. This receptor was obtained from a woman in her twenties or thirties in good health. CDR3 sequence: CASILAGGYNEQYF.